This entry is about one T cell receptor beta chain. Its specificity is unknown. This entry is derived from a study of post-analysis software for immune sequencing data. General study results and limits: Those with multiple sclerosis, the patient group, showed significantly lower normalized Chao1 diversity than controls.

Included in the TCR beta cDNA libraries were unique molecular identifiers. TCRdb reprocessed the PCR reads via MiXCR and lists one record per CDR3 protein. The profile shows about 570,000 distinct CDR3 sequences, 34% of them singletons. This receptor was obtained from a girl aged 2-17 years with multiple sclerosis. Material: blood.

CDR3 bases: TGCGCCAGCAGCTTGGCGAACAGGGACACAGATACGCAGTATTTT. Protein product: CASSLANRDTDTQYF. The chain is built from TRBV5-1 and TRBJ2-3; weak D call: TRBD1 (6 bases). V was trimmed by 0 bases and J by 2 bases, leaving 10 bases between them. CDR1 and CDR2 (germline): SGHRS, YFSETQ. This CDR3 is 15 amino acids long. Drawing the rest from reference TRBV5-1 and TRBJ2-3, the complete variable domain is KAGVTQTPRYLIKTRGQQVTLSCSPISGHRSVSWYQQTPGQGLQFLFEYFSETQRNKGNFPGRFSGRQFSNSRSEMNVSTLELGDSALYLCASSLANRDTDTQYFGPGTRLTVL.